This note documents a single TCR beta chain sequence. Its specificity is not known. These data belong to a study of post-analysis software for immune sequencing data. Whole-study context: Patients had relapsing-remitting, secondary progressive or progressive-relapsing multiple sclerosis; some lacked subtype. Study-wide findings and caveats: About 5 TRBV segments were more frequent in patients than controls; TRBV5-6, TRBV5-1 and TRBV20-1 belonged to this group. Same-batch samples co-clustered strongly by F measure.

With 3 bases removed from V and 5 bases from J, the gap between germline ends came to 10 bases. The V gene's germline CDR1 is DFQATT and CDR2 SNEGSKA (reference sequence). CDR3 length equals 13 residues. TCR beta cDNA libraries had unique molecular identifiers. TCRdb analysed the PCR reads with MiXCR anew, one entry per CDR3 protein. The table lists about 200,000 distinct CDR3 sequences, approximately 28% of them singletons. The sample was blood. This sequence was found in a girl younger than 18 with multiple sclerosis. The chain employs TRBV20-1 and TRBJ2-2; no firm D call. As DNA, the CDR3 is TGCAGTGCTAGGGCAGATCGGACCGGGGAGCTGTTTTTT. Amino acids: CSARADRTGELFF.